This T cell receptor (beta chain) appears in the sequencing data of a study of T cell repertoires in cytomegalovirus infection. Looking at the study overall: It can be stated that public TCR beta signatures indicated CMV infection as well as a matching HLA type.

From the reads, TCRdb called clonotypes with MiXCR, one entry per CDR3 protein. The table records approximately 1,000,000 distinct CDR3 sequences, around 32% of them present only once. A note on this clonotype: The antigen remains unidentified.

General study findings and limits: Clonotypes of TCR beta that were HLA-C-restricted and CMV-specific dominated the ex vivo response. Accumulated public TCR beta family frequency recognized individuals carrying CMV together with the relevant HLA.

The V end was cut by 8 bases, the J end by 4 bases, with 11 bases between. The CDR3 totals 13 residues. The gene calls are TRBV12-3 or TRBV12-4 and TRBJ2-2; D perhaps matches TRBD1 (6 bases). The sample in question was cultured CD8+ T cells from PBMCs, obtained from culture after CMV antigen stimulation. This TCR was recovered from a human donor in good health (CMV status not recorded). Some clones in this sample may be carry-over from other donors' samples. The CDR3, as DNA: TGTGCCAGCGGTCAGGGGATCACCGGGGAGCTGTTTTTT. Translated: CASGQGITGELFF.